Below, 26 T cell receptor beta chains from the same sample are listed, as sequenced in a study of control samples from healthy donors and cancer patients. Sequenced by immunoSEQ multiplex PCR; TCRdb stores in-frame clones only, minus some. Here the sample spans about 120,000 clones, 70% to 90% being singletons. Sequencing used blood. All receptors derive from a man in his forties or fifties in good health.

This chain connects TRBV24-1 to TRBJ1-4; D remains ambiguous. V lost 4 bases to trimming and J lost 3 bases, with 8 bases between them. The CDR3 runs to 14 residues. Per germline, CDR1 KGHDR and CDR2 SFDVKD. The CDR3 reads CATSDAGPNEKLFF. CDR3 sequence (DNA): TGTGCCACCAGTGACGCCGGGCCTAATGAAAAACTGTTTTTT.

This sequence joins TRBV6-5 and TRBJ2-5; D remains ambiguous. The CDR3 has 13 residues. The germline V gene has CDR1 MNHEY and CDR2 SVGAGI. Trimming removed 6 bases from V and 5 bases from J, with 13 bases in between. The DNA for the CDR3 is TGTGCCAGCAGAGGAATCAATGGGGAGACCCAGTACTTC. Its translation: CASRGINGETQYF.

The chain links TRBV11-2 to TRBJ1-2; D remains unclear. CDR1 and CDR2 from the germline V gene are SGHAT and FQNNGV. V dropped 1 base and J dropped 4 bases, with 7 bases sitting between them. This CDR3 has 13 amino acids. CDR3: CASSLGTTYGYTF. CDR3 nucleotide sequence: TGTGCCAGCAGCTTAGGGACCACCTATGGCTACACCTTC.

As DNA, the CDR3 is TGTGCCAGCAGCGATAGGTCCCGGGACAGGGGGCGCGACGAAAAACTGTTTTTT. Translation gives CASSDRSRDRGRDEKLFF. The chain combines TRBV3-1 (or the pseudogene TRBV3-2) with TRBJ1-4; 12 nucleotides line up with TRBD1. The V and J ends lost 5 bases and 8 bases, in that order; junction bases with no gene match: 15. The length of the CDR3 is 18 residues. Germline CDR1 and CDR2: LGHDT and YNNKEL (reference sequence).

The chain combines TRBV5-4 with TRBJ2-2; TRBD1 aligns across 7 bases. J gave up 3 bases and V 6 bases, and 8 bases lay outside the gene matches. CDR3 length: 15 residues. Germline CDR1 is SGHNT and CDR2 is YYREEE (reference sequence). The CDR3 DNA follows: TGTGCCAGCAACCCTGGGGGACAGCACACCGGGGAGCTGTTTTTT. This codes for CASNPGGQHTGELFF.

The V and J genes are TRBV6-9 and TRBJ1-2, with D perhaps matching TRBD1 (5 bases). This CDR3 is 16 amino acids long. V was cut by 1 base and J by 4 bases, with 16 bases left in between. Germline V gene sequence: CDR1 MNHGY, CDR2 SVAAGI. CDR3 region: CASSYFFSGLSYGYTF. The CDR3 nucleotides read TGTGCCAGCAGTTATTTTTTTTCAGGGCTCAGCTATGGCTACACCTTC.

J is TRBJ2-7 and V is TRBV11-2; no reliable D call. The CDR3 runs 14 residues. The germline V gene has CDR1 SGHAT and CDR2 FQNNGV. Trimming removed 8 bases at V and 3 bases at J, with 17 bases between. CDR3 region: CASAHPESYYEQYF. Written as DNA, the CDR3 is TGTGCCAGCGCCCACCCGGAGTCCTACTACGAGCAGTACTTC. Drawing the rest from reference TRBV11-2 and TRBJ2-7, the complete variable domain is EAGVAQSPRYKIIEKRQSVAFWCNPISGHATLYWYQQILGQGPKLLIQFQNNGVVDDSQLPKDRFSAERLKGVDSTLKIQPAKLEDSAVYLCASAHPESYYEQYFGPGTRLTVT.

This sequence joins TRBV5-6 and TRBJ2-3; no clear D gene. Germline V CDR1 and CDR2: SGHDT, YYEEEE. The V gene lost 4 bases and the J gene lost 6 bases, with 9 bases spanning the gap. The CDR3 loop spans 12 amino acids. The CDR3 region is CASSRPRDTQYF. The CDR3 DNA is TGTGCCAGCAGCCGACCAAGGGATACGCAGTATTTT. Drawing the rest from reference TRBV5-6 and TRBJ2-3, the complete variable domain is DAGVTQSPTHLIKTRGQQVTLRCSPKSGHDTVSWYQQALGQGPQFIFQYYEEEERQRGNFPDRFSGHQFPNYSSELNVNALLLGDSALYLCASSRPRDTQYFGPGTRLTVL.

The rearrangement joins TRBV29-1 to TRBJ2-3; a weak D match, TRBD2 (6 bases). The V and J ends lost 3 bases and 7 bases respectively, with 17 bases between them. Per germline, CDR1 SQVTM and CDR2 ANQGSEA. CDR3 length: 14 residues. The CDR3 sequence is CSVEFGGRVNTQYF. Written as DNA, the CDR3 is TGCAGCGTTGAGTTCGGGGGTCGGGTTAATACGCAGTATTTT.

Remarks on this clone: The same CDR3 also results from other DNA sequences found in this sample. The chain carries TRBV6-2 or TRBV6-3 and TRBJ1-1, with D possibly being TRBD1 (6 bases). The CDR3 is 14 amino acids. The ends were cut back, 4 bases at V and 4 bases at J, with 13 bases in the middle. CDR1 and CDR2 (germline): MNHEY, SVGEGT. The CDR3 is CASSFGGRVTEAFF. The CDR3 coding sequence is TGTGCCAGCAGTTTCGGGGGCCGGGTCACTGAAGCTTTCTTT.

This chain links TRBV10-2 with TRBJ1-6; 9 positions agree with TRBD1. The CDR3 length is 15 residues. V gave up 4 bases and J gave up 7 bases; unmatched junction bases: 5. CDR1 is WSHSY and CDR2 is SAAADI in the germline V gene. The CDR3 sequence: CASSVRTGGNSPLHF. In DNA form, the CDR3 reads TGCGCCAGCAGTGTCCGTACAGGGGGCAATTCACCCCTCCACTTT.

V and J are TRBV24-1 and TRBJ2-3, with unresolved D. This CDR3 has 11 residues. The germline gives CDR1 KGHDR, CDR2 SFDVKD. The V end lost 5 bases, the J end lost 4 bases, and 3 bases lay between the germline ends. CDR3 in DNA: TGTGCCACCAGTGCCCCAGATACGCAGTATTTT. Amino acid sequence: CATSAPDTQYF.

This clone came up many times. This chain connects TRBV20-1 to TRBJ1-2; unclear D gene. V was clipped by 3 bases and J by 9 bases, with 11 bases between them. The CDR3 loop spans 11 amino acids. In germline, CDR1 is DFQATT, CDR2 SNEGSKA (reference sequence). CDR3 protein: CSASRAGSYTF. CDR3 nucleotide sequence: TGCAGTGCTAGTCGGGCAGGCAGCTACACCTTC.

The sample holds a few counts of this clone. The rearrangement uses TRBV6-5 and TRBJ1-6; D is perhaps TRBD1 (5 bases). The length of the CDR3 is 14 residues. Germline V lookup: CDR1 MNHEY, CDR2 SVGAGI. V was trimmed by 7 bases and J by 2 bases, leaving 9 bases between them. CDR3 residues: CASNSGPYNSPLHF. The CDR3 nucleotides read TGTGCCAGCAATTCAGGGCCCTATAATTCACCCCTCCACTTT.

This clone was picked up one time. The CDR3: CASRKAGEVFTDTQYF. The CDR3 region has the DNA TGTGCCAGCAGAAAAGCGGGGGAGGTATTCACAGATACGCAGTATTTT. V gene TRBV13 combines with J gene TRBJ2-3, with TRBD2 matching 8 bases. This CDR3 region has 16 residues. V was pared by 6 bases and J by 2 bases, with 10 bases of the junction left unmatched. Germline assignment: CDR1 PRHDT and CDR2 FYEKMQ (reference sequence).

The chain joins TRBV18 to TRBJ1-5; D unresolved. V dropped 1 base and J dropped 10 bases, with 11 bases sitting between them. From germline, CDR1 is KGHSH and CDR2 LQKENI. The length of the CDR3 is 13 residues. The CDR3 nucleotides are TGTGCCAGCTCACCACGAGGTCCGGAACCCCAGCATTTT. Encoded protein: CASSPRGPEPQHF. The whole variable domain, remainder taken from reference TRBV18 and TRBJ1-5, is NAGVMQNPRHLVRRRGQEARLRCSPMKGHSHVYWYRQLPEEGLKFMVYLQKENIIDESGMPKERFSAEFPKEGPSILRIQQVVRGDSAAYFCASSPRGPEPQHFGDGTRLSIL.

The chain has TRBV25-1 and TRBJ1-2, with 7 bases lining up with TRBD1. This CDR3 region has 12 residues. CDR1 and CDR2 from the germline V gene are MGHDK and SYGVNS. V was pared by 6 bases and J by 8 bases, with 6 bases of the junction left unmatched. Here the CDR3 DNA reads TGTGCCAGCAGCACAGGGGCGGGAGGCTACACCTTC. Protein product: CASSTGAGGYTF.

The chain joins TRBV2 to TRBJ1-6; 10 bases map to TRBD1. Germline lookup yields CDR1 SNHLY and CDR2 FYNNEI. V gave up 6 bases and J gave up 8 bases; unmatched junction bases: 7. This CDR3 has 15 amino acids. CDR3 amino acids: CASRGGDRGDSPLHF. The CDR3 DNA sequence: TGTGCCAGCAGGGGGGGGGACAGGGGTGATTCACCCCTCCACTTT.

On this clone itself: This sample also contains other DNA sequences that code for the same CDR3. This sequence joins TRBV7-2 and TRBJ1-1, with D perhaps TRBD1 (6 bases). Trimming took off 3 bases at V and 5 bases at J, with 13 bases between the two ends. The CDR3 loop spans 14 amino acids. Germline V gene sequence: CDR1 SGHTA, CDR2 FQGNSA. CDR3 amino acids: CASSLGGAGTEAFF. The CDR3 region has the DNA TGTGCCAGCAGCTTGGGGGGCGCTGGGACTGAAGCTTTCTTT.

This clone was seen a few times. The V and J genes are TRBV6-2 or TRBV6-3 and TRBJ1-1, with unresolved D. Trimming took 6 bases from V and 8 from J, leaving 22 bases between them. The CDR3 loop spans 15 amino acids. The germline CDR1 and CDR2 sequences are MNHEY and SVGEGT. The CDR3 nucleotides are TGTGCCAGCAGCTCCCCTTCCGGGAGGACTATCGAAGCTTTCTTT. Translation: CASSSPSGRTIEAFF.

CDR3 protein: CATSRVPANAPLWAEAFF. CDR3 DNA: TGTGCCACCAGCAGAGTACCCGCCAATGCCCCCCTTTGGGCTGAAGCTTTCTTT. The chain carries TRBV15 and TRBJ1-1, with unresolved D. The germline gives CDR1 LNHNV, CDR2 YYDKDF (reference sequence). Trimming pared 1 base from V and 6 bases from J, leaving 24 bases between. This CDR3 spans 18 amino acids.

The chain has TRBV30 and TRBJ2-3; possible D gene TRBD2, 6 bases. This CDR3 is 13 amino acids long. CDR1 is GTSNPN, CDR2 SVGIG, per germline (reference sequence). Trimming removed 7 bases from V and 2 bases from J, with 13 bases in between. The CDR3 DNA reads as TGTGCCTCCTTACGGGACTCCACAGATACGCAGTATTTT. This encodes CASLRDSTDTQYF.

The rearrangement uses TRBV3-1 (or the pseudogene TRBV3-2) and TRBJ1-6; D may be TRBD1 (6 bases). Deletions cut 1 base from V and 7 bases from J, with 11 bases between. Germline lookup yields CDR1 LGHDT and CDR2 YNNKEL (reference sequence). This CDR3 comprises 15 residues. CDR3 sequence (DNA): TGTGCCAGCAGCCAAGGCACAGGGCACAATTCACCCCTCCACTTT. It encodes CASSQGTGHNSPLHF.

CDR3 nucleotide sequence: TGTGCCACCAGTGACGTTGGGACAGGGGCGAACACCGGGGAGCTGTTTTTT. This translates into CATSDVGTGANTGELFF. The J gene is TRBJ2-2, the V gene TRBV24-1; 10 bases match TRBD1. The CDR3 has 17 amino acids. Trimming removed 4 bases from V and 0 bases from J; junction bases left unmatched: 4. CDR1 and CDR2 (germline): KGHDR, SFDVKD.

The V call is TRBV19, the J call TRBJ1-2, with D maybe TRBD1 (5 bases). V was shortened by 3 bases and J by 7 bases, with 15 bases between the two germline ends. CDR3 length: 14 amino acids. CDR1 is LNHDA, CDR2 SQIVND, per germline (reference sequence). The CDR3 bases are TGTGCCAGTAGTATCCGGGACCCGGGAAGTGGCTACACCTTC. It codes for CASSIRDPGSGYTF. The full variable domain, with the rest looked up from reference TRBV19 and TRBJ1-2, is DGGITQSPKYLFRKEGQNVTLSCEQNLNHDAMYWYRQDPGQGLRLIYYSQIVNDFQKGDIAEGYSVSREKKESFPLTVTSAQKNPTAFYLCASSIRDPGSGYTFGSGTRLTVV.

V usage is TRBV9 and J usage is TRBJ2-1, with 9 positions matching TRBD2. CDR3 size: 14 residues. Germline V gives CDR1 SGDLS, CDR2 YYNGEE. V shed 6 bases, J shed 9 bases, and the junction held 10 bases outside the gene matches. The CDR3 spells CASTPGGGASEQFF. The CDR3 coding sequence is TGTGCCAGCACCCCTGGCGGGGGGGCCAGTGAGCAGTTCTTC.